The following is a T cell receptor (beta chain) sequence with its context. The data are from a study of blood T cell repertoires in COVID-19. Across the whole study: The United States, Italy and Spain were the sources of the acute and convalescent COVID-19 samples. From T cells, B-cell-depleted T cells, or PBMCs came the material, which was cDNA or gDNA.

Authors' analysis steps: Reference gene primers were amplified, and this amplification served to estimate nucleated cell counts. Clones were sequenced by immunoSEQ multiplex PCR, and TCRdb holds only the in-frame ones, with some missing. For V, J and clone size, that table is used; D and trimming come from the DNA. The table shows fewer than 150,000 clones, with approximately 85% occurring only once. The CDR3 has 17 residues. V lost 5 bases, J lost 2 bases, and 9 bases stayed unmatched. Germline assignment: CDR1 LNHNV and CDR2 YYDKDF (reference sequence). The chain links TRBV15 to TRBJ1-3; 10 bases align to TRBD1. What was sequenced was peripheral blood. This TCR came from a man in his forties with acute or convalescent COVID-19. The CDR3 DNA follows: TGTGCCACCAGCGCGGCCGGGACAGGGGTTACTGGAAACACCATATATTTT. Protein sequence: CATSAAGTGVTGNTIYF.